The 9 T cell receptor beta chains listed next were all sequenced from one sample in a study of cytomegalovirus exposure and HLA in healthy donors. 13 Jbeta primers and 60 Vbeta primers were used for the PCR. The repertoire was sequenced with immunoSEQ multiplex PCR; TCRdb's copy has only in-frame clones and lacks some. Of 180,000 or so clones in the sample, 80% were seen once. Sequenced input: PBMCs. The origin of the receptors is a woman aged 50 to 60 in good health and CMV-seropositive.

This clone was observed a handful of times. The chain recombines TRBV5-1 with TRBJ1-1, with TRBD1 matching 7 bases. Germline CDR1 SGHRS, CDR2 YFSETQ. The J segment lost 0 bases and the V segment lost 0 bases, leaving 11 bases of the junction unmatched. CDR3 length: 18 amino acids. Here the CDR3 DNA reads TGCGCCAGCAGCTTGGGCCCCCGTACAGGGGCCGTGAACACTGAAGCTTTCTTT. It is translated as CASSLGPRTGAVNTEAFF.

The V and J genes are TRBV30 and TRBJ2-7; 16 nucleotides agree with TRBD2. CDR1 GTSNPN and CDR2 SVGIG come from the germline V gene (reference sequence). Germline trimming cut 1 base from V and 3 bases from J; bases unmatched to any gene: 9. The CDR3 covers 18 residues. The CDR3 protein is CAWSDGGLAGGLFYEQYF. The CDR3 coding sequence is TGTGCCTGGAGTGACGGGGGACTAGCGGGGGGGCTTTTCTACGAGCAGTACTTC. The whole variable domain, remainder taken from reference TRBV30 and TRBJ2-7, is SQTIHQWPATLVQPVGSPLSLECTVEGTSNPNLYWYRQAAGRGLQLLFYSVGIGQISSEVPQNLSASRPQDRQFILSSKKLLLSDSGFYLCAWSDGGLAGGLFYEQYFGPGTRLTVT.

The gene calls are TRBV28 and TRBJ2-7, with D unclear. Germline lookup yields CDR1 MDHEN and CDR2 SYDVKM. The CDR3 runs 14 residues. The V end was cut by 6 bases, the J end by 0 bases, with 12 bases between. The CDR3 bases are TGTGCCAGCAGCCCTACCCATCTCTCCTACGAGCAGTACTTC. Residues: CASSPTHLSYEQYF.

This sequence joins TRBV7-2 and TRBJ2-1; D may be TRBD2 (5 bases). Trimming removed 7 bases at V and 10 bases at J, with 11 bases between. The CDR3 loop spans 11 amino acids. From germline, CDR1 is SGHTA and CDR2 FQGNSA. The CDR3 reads CASTLSGEQFF. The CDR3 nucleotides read TGTGCCAGCACCCTGTCGGGAGAGCAGTTCTTC.

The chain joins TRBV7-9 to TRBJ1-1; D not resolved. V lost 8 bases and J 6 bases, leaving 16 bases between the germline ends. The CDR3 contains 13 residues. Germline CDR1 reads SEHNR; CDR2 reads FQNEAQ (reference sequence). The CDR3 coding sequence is TGTGCCAGCCGTGGCGGGGATGGTTCTGAAGCTTTCTTT. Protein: CASRGGDGSEAFF. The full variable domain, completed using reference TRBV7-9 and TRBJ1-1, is DTGVSQNPRHKITKRGQNVTFRCDPISEHNRLYWYRQTLGQGPEFLTYFQNEAQLEKSRLLSDRFSAERPKGSFSTLEIQRTEQGDSAMYLCASRGGDGSEAFFGQGTRLTVV.

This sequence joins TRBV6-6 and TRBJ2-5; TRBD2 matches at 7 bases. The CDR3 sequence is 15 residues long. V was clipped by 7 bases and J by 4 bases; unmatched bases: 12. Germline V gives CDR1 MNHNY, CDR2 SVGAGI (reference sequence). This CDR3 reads CASTPLTRGVETQYF. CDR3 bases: TGTGCCAGCACCCCCTTAACCCGGGGGGTAGAGACCCAGTACTTC.

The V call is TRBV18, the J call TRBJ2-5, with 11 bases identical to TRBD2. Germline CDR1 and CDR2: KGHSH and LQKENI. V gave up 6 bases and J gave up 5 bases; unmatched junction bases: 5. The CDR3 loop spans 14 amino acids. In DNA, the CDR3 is TGTGCCAGCTCCACTAGCGGGAGATGGGAGACCCAGTACTTC. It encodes CASSTSGRWETQYF.

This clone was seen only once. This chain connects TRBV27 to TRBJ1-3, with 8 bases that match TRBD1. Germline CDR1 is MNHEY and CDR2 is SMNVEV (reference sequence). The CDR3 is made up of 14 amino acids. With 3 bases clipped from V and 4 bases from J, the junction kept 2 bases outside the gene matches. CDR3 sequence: CASSFRGQGNTIYF. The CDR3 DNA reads TGTGCCAGCAGTTTCAGGGGGCAAGGAAACACCATATATTTT.

CDR3 nucleotide sequence: TGTGCCAGCTCACAGCGAGACAGCCTTTTTGAAGCTTTCTTT. It encodes CASSQRDSLFEAFF. The chain combines TRBV18 with TRBJ1-1; the D gene is possibly TRBD1 (5 bases). CDR3 length: 14 amino acids. CDR1 KGHSH and CDR2 LQKENI come from the germline V gene. V lost 4 bases, J lost 7 bases, and 16 bases lay in between.